This TCR beta chain was identified during a study of T-cell memory formation after mild COVID-19. Study findings and constraints: A second wave of clones peaked on day 37, and their SARS-CoV-2 specificity went unconfirmed.

From the 5' RACE reads, TCRdb called clonotypes with MiXCR, one entry per CDR3 protein. In the table there are around 470,000 distinct CDR3 sequences, about 19% of which are singletons. The CDR3 extends over 14 amino acids. CDR1 is SGHRS and CDR2 is YFSETQ in the germline V gene. Trimming pared 4 bases from V and 6 bases from J, leaving 14 bases between. On this clonotype itself: The antigen is undetermined.

Sequences were obtained from PBMCs or a T cell subset sorted from them (not recorded which). The gene calls are TRBV5-1 and TRBJ2-1; D is possibly TRBD1 (6 bases). This clonotype originated in an adult woman who had mild COVID-19 (a few samples of this study predate the infection). Cell type and time point are not known. CDR3 sequence reads: CASSDRTTSNEQFF. The CDR3, as DNA: TGCGCCAGCAGCGACAGGACGACGTCCAATGAGCAGTTCTTC.